This T cell receptor (beta chain) was captured by sequencing in a study of blood T cell repertoires in COVID-19. Germline V gene data show CDR1 as MNHNY and CDR2 as SVGAGI (reference sequence). The CDR3 covers 14 residues. Trimming cost V 7 bases and J 0 bases, with 10 bases left between them. How the authors handled the data: Amplification with reference gene primers provided the estimates of nucleated cell counts. The data were produced by immunoSEQ multiplex PCR, yet TCRdb's version contains in-frame clones alone and is incomplete. That table is the source of V, J and clone size, and D and trimming were worked out from the DNA. The sample holds around 92,000 clones; around 88% are singletons and the top ten take roughly 25%.

This chain uses TRBV6-6 with TRBJ2-1, with a tentative D call TRBD2 (5 bases). The TCR was taken from a human donor in a cohort sampled during active COVID-19. Input material: peripheral blood. In DNA, the CDR3 is TGTGCCAGCAACGGGGAAAGCTCCTACAATGAGCAGTTCTTC. It codes for CASNGESSYNEQFF.